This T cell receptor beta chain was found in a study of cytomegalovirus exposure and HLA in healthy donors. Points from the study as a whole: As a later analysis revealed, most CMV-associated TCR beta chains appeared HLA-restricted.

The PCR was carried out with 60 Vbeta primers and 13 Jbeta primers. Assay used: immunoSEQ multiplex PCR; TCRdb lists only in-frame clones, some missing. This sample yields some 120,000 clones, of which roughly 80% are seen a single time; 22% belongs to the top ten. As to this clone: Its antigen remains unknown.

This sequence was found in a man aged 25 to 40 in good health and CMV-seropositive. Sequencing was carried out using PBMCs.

The CDR3 coding sequence is TGTGCCAGCAGCTCCCGGGACAATAACTATGGCTACACCTTC. This sequence encodes CASSSRDNNYGYTF. V is TRBV5-6 and J is TRBJ1-2, with a tentative D call TRBD1 (6 bases). Germline CDR1 reads SGHDT; CDR2 reads YYEEEE. Deletions cut 3 bases from V and 1 base from J, with 10 bases between. CDR3 size: 14 residues.